The 9 T cell receptor beta chains below all came from one sample that was sequenced in a study of blood T cell repertoires in COVID-19. The table came from immunoSEQ multiplex PCR; TCRdb's copy has only in-frame clones and leaves some out. Of about 58,000 clones in the sample, 80% to 90% were seen once. The sequenced sample was peripheral blood. The receptor set was obtained from a woman aged 70-85 years with active COVID-19.

The chain carries TRBV2 and TRBJ2-3; 10 nucleotides match TRBD2. This CDR3 contains 13 residues. Unmatched junction bases numbered 3, after V lost 8 bases and J lost 4 bases. Germline V gene data show CDR1 as SNHLY and CDR2 as FYNNEI. In DNA form, the CDR3 reads TGTGCCAGCGCTAGCGGGAGCCCAGATACGCAGTATTTT. Protein: CASASGSPDTQYF.

The CDR3 nucleotides read TGTGCCAGCAGCCAAACGCTCGGGACAGGCTCTGGAAACACCATATATTTT. Protein sequence: CASSQTLGTGSGNTIYF. V and J are TRBV3-1 (or the pseudogene TRBV3-2) and TRBJ1-3; 8 bases are shared with TRBD1. Germline CDR1 LGHDT, CDR2 YNNKEL (reference sequence). The CDR3 loop spans 17 amino acids. The trim removed 2 bases at V and 0 bases at J, leaving 6 bases unmatched.

This chain joins TRBV19 and TRBJ2-2; 7 bases are a match to TRBD1. V was clipped by 5 bases and J by 6 bases; unmatched bases: 9. CDR1 LNHDA and CDR2 SQIVND come from the germline V gene (reference sequence). This CDR3 is built from 15 residues. Here the CDR3 DNA reads TGTGCCAGTAGTCCCCACAGGGGTCAGTCCGGGGAGCTGTTTTTT. It is translated as CASSPHRGQSGELFF.

This chain connects TRBV28 to TRBJ1-4; 12 bases line up with TRBD1. V lost 4 bases and J lost 5; bases outside the gene matches: 8. This CDR3 comprises 17 residues. Germline-derived CDR1 and CDR2 are MDHEN and SYDVKM. The CDR3 sequence: CASSSKGTGGWNEKLFF. The CDR3 coding sequence is TGTGCCAGCAGTTCGAAAGGGACAGGGGGCTGGAATGAAAAACTGTTTTTT.

The gene calls are TRBV6-5 and TRBJ1-1; D remains unclear. Trimming cost V 3 bases and J 1 base, with 12 bases left between them. The CDR3 is 15 amino acids. Germline CDR1 is MNHEY and CDR2 is SVGAGI. CDR3 amino acids: CASSYRYSENTEAFF. The CDR3 DNA follows: TGTGCCAGCAGTTATCGATACAGTGAGAACACTGAAGCTTTCTTT.

The chain employs TRBV19 and TRBJ1-2, with D possibly matching TRBD1 (6 bases). The CDR3 covers 14 residues. The V end was cut by 7 bases, the J end by 3 bases, with 15 bases between. Germline lookup yields CDR1 LNHDA and CDR2 SQIVND (reference sequence). The CDR3 reads CASTPWAGDYGYTF. The DNA of the CDR3 is TGTGCCAGTACCCCCTGGGCAGGGGACTATGGCTACACCTTC.

The chain uses TRBV3-1 (or the pseudogene TRBV3-2) and TRBJ1-1; D ambiguous. V was cut by 4 bases and J by 10 bases, with 28 bases left in between. This CDR3 is built from 17 residues. CDR1 is LGHDT and CDR2 is YNNKEL in the germline V gene (reference sequence). Here the CDR3 reads CASSPTFSSGALAGAFF. The CDR3 coding sequence is TGTGCCAGCAGCCCAACTTTTTCTTCCGGCGCCCTCGCGGGAGCTTTCTTT.

This clone was recorded once. The chain has TRBV27 and TRBJ2-1; a weak D match, TRBD1 (6 bases). Trimming took off 2 bases at V and 6 bases at J, with 11 bases between the two ends. CDR1 MNHEY and CDR2 SMNVEV come from the germline V gene (reference sequence). CDR3 length: 14 residues. CDR3 loop: CASSLNKDSNEQFF. DNA for the CDR3: TGTGCCAGCAGTTTAAATAAGGACAGCAATGAGCAGTTCTTC.

This rearrangement joins TRBV3-1 (or the pseudogene TRBV3-2) to TRBJ1-3; 7 bases align to TRBD1. The ends lost 5 bases at V and 2 bases at J; junction bases unmatched: 3. The CDR3 extends over 14 amino acids. The germline V gene has CDR1 LGHDT and CDR2 YNNKEL (reference sequence). The CDR3, as DNA: TGTGCCAGCAGCAAAACAGGGGCTGGAAACACCATATATTTT. It codes for CASSKTGAGNTIYF.